This TCR beta chain is from a study of T cell responses to AZD1222 COVID-19 vaccine. Study-wide results and caveats: Nearly half of unique spike-specific TCRs reportedly avoided B.1.351 and B.1.1.7 mutated regions. CD4 TCRs associated with vaccination spanned spike, dominating at 160-218 and 743-854.

V was clipped by 3 bases and J by 1 base, with 7 bases between them. Germline-derived CDR1 and CDR2 are LNHDA and SQIVND (reference sequence). The CDR3 sequence is 15 residues long. As to this clone: Its antigen is not identified.

TCRdb's table, derived via immunoSEQ multiplex PCR, lists solely in-frame clones and lacks some. The table includes around 140,000 clones, 65% to 90% detected once. The chain is built from TRBV19 and TRBJ2-6, with a weak D call TRBD1 (5 bases). This sequence was found in an adult who received the MenACWY meningococcal vaccine as a control. Sequenced here: peripheral blood, sampled 28 days after the second dose of the MenACWY control vaccine. Here the CDR3 reads CASSMGLSGANVLTF. CDR3 sequence (DNA): TGTGCCAGTAGTATGGGGCTATCTGGGGCCAACGTCCTGACTTTC.